This entry describes one T cell receptor (beta chain). The data stem from a study of blood T cell repertoires in COVID-19. Study information: The study drew acute and convalescent COVID-19 samples from the United States, Italy and Spain.

TCRdb's copy holds only in-frame clones and misses some; the assay was immunoSEQ multiplex PCR. The table records 190,000 or so clones, 85% to 90% of them present only once. This TCR was recovered from a man between 50 and 59 years old with acute or convalescent COVID-19. The sample comprised peripheral blood.

The CDR3 here is CASSTYSGNLPQFF. CDR3 nucleotide sequence: TGCGCCAGCAGCACGTATAGCGGGAACCTCCCGCAGTTCTTC. This sequence joins TRBV4-1 and TRBJ2-1; 8 bases are shared with TRBD2. CDR1 MGHRA and CDR2 YSYEKL come from the germline V gene. V shed 5 bases, J shed 12 bases, and the junction held 12 bases outside the gene matches. The CDR3 sequence is 14 residues long.